This T cell receptor (beta chain) derives from a study of T cell repertoires in cytomegalovirus infection (dated by TCRdb to between 2018 and 2020). A note on the overall study: Because public TCR beta signatures pointed to carriage of CMV infection together with the matching HLA type, the HLA type of each donor mattered for the analysis. The paper's findings and limits, for the study overall: Carriers of CMV infection plus the relevant HLA type were discriminated by the cumulative frequency of public TCR beta family members in the study cohort and in an independent roughly 340-donor cohort. The ex vivo response was dominated by HLA-C-restricted CMV-specific TCR beta clonotypes, which also provided the single most frequent clonotype in two of eight donors.

Sequencing took place on an Illumina HiSeq 1500. Using fastp trimming at Q25 and MiXCR clonotype assembly, TCRdb reanalyzed the public sequencing data and kept in-frame beta chains. Every entry covers one CDR3 protein and lists the most common genes and DNA from its rows. The sample profile shows roughly 320,000 distinct CDR3 sequences; 8% to 10% of them were found once. The ten largest account for approximately 2.3% of the sample. This clonotype has at least ten counts. Its antigen is unknown. Base qualities are missing; no much larger clone stands one base away. V is trimmed back by 3 bases and J by 6 bases, and the junction contains 6 bases that no gene match accounts for. Via the germline V gene (reference sequence), CDR1 is MNHNY and CDR2 SVGAGI. The CDR3 measures 14 amino acids from cysteine to phenylalanine. Just CDR3 DNA is preserved here, 42 bases in frame from base 1.

This chain is built from TRBV6-6 and TRBJ2-5; the junction holds 8 bases that match TRBD2. The sequencing sample was made of PBMCs. The sequence was collected from a human donor in good health (CMV status not recorded). Some clones in this sample may be carry-over from other donors' samples. The DNA reads TGTGCCAGCAGTTATCGGGGGGGCGAGCAGACCCAGTACTTC. This encodes CASSYRGGEQTQYF.